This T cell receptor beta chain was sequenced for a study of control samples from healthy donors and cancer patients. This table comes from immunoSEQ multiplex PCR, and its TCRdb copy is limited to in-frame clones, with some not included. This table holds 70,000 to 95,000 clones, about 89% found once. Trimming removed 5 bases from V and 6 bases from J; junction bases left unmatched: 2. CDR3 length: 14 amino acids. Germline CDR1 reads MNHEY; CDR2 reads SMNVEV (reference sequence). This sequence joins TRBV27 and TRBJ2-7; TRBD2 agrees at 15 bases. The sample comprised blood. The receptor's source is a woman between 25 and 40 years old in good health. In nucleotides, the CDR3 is TGTGCCAGCAGTCGGACTAGCGGGAGGGGCGAGCAGTACTTC. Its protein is CASSRTSGRGEQYF.